Each of the 8 T cell receptor delta chains below was sequenced from the same sample in a study of gamma-delta chains in newborns, infants, children. TCRdb applied CATT to the reads for clone calling. The table includes 4,000 or so delta-chain clones, approximately 44% detected once. Source: blood, taken at week 6. The receptors here all came from a child who was a newborn, infant or young child, either healthy, febrile or measles-vaccinated (not recorded which).

By proportion, this clone is medium-sized (0.01 to 0.1%). The rearrangement joins TRDV2 to TRDJ1; 11 bases map to TRDD3. The CDR3 has 16 residues. Germline-derived CDR1 and CDR2 are GEAIGNYY and EKD. V shed 1 base, J shed 0 bases, and the junction held 3 bases outside the gene matches. CDR3 loop: CACDTLGDRYTDKLIF. The CDR3 region has the DNA TGTGCCTGTGACACACTGGGGGATAGATACACCGATAAACTCATCTTT.

This clone came up a few times. The chain couples TRDV1 to TRDJ1, with TRDD3 identical over 12 bases. The CDR3 is made up of 23 amino acids. Losses at the gene ends were 0 bases for V and 2 bases for J; bases not matched to a gene: 22. Germline loops: CDR1 TSWWSYY, CDR2 QGS. CDR3 in amino acids: CALGELTAYWGIPPQYPTDKLIF. CDR3 nucleotide sequence: TGTGCTCTTGGGGAACTAACGGCGTACTGGGGGATACCACCGCAATACCCTACCGATAAACTCATCTTT.

There are a few counts of this clone. V and J are TRDV2 and TRDJ1; maybe TRDD3 (6 bases). Trimming left V 0 bases short and J 0 bases short, with 19 bases between. The germline V gene encodes CDR1 GEAIGNYY and CDR2 EKD. The CDR3 sequence is 18 residues long. The CDR3 DNA follows: TGTGCCTGTGACACCTTAACTGGGCACCCACGGGACACCGATAAACTCATCTTT. This encodes CACDTLTGHPRDTDKLIF.

This clone is large in the sample. This same CDR3 is encoded by further DNA sequences in the sample. V gene TRDV2 combines with J gene TRDJ1; 10 bases are shared with TRDD3. With 0 bases clipped from V and 0 bases from J, the junction kept 12 bases outside the gene matches. The CDR3 is made up of 19 amino acids. The germline gives CDR1 GEAIGNYY, CDR2 EKD. DNA for the CDR3: TGTGCCTGTGACACCCTACTGGGGGATCCCCAAACTTACACCGATAAACTCATCTTT. Amino acid sequence: CACDTLLGDPQTYTDKLIF.

To note about this clone: Possible read error: a much larger clone is one base away. This sample also contains other DNA sequences that code for the same CDR3. The V call is TRDV2, the J call TRDJ1; D unclear. The CDR3 has 14 amino acids. CDR1 and CDR2 (germline): GEAIGNYY, EKD. The CDR3 nucleotides read TGCGCCTGTGACACCGTGGGCCCCACCGATAAACTCATCTTT. Amino acid sequence: CACDTVGPTDKLIF.

Comments on this clone: A much larger clone lies a single base off, so this may be a read error. The chain joins TRDV2 to TRDJ1; 9 bases align to TRDD3. The CDR3 has 14 residues. The germline V gene has CDR1 GEAIGNYY and CDR2 EKD. CDR3 residues: CACGILGDTDKPIF. DNA for the CDR3: TGTGCCTGTGGCATACTGGGGGACACCGATAAACCCATCTTT.

About this clone: One junction end does not reproduce the germline sequence, and a read error may be involved. In the same sample, other DNA sequences code for this CDR3. V usage is TRDV3 and J usage is TRDJ1, with 11 bases that match TRDD3. The CDR3 covers 20 residues. Germline loops: CDR1 TVYSNPD, CDR2 GDNSRS (reference sequence). CDR3 protein: CAFIFPTHELWGIRTDKLIF. CDR3 bases: TGCGCCTTCATCTTCCCAACCCACGAATTGTGGGGGATACGCACCGATAAACTCATCTTT.

On this clone: Distinct nucleotide sequences in the sample also encode this CDR3. The rearrangement links TRDV2 to TRDJ1; 11 bases fit TRDD3. Germline values: CDR1 GEAIGNYY, CDR2 EKD. V shed 4 bases and J 0 bases; nucleotides not matched to a gene: 15. The CDR3 totals 19 residues. The DNA for the CDR3 is TGTGCCTGTGATACGTCTTGTCTACTGGGGGATAGGGACACCGATAAACTCATCTTT. Translating gives CACDTSCLLGDRDTDKLIF.